Listed below are T cell receptor beta chains from one sample, sequenced in a study of cytomegalovirus exposure and HLA in healthy donors. The repertoire was sequenced with immunoSEQ multiplex PCR; TCRdb's copy has only in-frame clones and lacks some. The sample has tens of thousands of clones; the top ten hold roughly 5%. The source material was PBMCs. The receptors originated from a middle-aged woman in good health and CMV-seropositive. Both conserved end residues are part of each CDR3. The D gene is left open where the match is weak.

>TRBJ1-2|TRBV6-1|-
TGTGCCAGCAGTCAGGACACCTATGGCTACACCTTC
CASSQDTYGYTF
>TRBJ1-2|TRBV27|TRBD1
TGTGCCAGCAGGTCCCGGGAGACAGGGAACTATGGCTACACCTTC
CASRSRETGNYGYTF
>TRBJ1-2|TRBV9|-
TGTGCCAGCAGCGGGGAGGGGGGTTTTAACTATGGCTACACCTTC
CASSGEGGFNYGYTF
>TRBJ2-4|TRBV5-6|-
TGTGCCAGCAGCTTGGAAGTCGCGGGCATGGGAGTTGTGAACATTCAGTACTTC
CASSLEVAGMGVVNIQYF
>TRBJ2-7|TRBV27|TRBD1
TGTGCCAGCAGTCGAGGACAGGCCTACGAGCAGTACTTC
CASSRGQAYEQYF
>TRBJ1-5|TRBV6-1|-
TGTGCCAGCAGTGAAAGGTCGTGGGTGGGAGGTAATCAGCCCCAGCATTTT
CASSERSWVGGNQPQHF
>TRBJ2-1|TRBV27|-
TGTGCCGTTACAAAACCGCCCTACAATGAGCAGTTCTTC
CAVTKPPYNEQFF
>TRBJ1-2|TRBV5-8|TRBD1
TGTGCCAGCAGGCAGTGGGACAGGGCTTTTGGTGTTTGCACCTTC
CASRQWDRAFGVCTF
>TRBJ2-2|TRBV9|TRBD2
TGTGCCAGCAGCGACACTATCGTGACTAGCGAGAACGATAACACCGGGGAGCTGTTTTTT
CASSDTIVTSENDNTGELFF
>TRBJ2-1|TRBV9|-
TGTGCCAGCAGCGTAGCGGGAGACTCCTACAATGAGCAGTTCTTC
CASSVAGDSYNEQFF
>TRBJ2-7|TRBV29-1|-
TGCAGCGGCGGCAACGGACACTCCTCCTACGAGCAGTACTTC
CSGGNGHSSYEQYF
>TRBJ2-7|TRBV5-1|-
TGCGCCAGCAGCTTGAGGGAAGATGTTACAGGGCCAAACGCGTACGAGCAGTACTTC
CASSLREDVTGPNAYEQYF
>TRBJ1-4|TRBV5-6|TRBD1
TGTGCCAGCAGCTCCTGGGGACAGGGGCTCGGGTTGGAAAAACTGTTTTTT
CASSSWGQGLGLEKLFF
>TRBJ2-5|TRBV7-9|TRBD1
TGTGCCAGCAGCTTGGGTCTCCTGACAGGGCGGCCCGAGGCCCAGTACTTC
CASSLGLLTGRPEAQYF
>TRBJ1-1|TRBV28|-
TGTGCCAGCGGGAGGGTAACTGTAGAAGCTTTCTTT
CASGRVTVEAFF
>TRBJ2-5|TRBV2|TRBD2
TGTGCCAGCAGTGAATTGCTAGCGGGAGCCCAAGAGACCCAGTACTTC
CASSELLAGAQETQYF
>TRBJ2-5|TRBV5-1|TRBD1
TGCGCCAGCAGCTTAGGACAGGAAGAGACCCAGTACTTC
CASSLGQEETQYF
>TRBJ2-1|TRBV6-4|TRBD2
TGTGCCAGCAGTCCGTTAGCGGGAGGGAGGGGTGAGCAGTTCTTC
CASSPLAGGRGEQFF
>TRBJ2-7|TRBV6-1|TRBD1
TGTGCCAGCAGGGGGACAGGGAGTGACGAGCAGTACTTC
CASRGTGSDEQYF
>TRBJ2-5|TRBV4-2|TRBD2
TGTGCCAGCAGCCAAGCTACTAGCGGGGAAGGCCAAGAGACCCAGTACTTC
CASSQATSGEGQETQYF
>TRBJ2-7|TRBV14|-
TGCGCCAGCAGCCAAGATGTGAGGGAGAAGTACTTC
CASSQDVREKYF
>TRBJ2-3|TRBV7-2|-
TGTGCCAGCAGCCCCAGTTCCGCGGGGAAAGCAGATACGCAGTATTTT
CASSPSSAGKADTQYF
>TRBJ1-5|TRBV5-1|TRBD1
TGCGCCAGCAGCTTAGGACAGGGGGCTCATCAGCCCCAGCATTTT
CASSLGQGAHQPQHF
>TRBJ2-4|TRBV13|TRBD2
TGTGCCAGCAGCCCTCCTAGCGGGAGGGCTCTCCACAAAAACATTCAGTACTTC
CASSPPSGRALHKNIQYF
>TRBJ2-5|TRBV28|-
TGTGCCAGCAGTTTAGGTGGGAGTTGGGTGAAACCCTTACCCAACCAAGAGACCCAGTACTTC
CASSLGGSWVKPLPNQETQYF
>TRBJ1-2|TRBV28|TRBD1
TGTGCCAGCAGGTTTAGGAGGGGACAGGGTATACCACAGGGCTATGGCTACACCTTC
CASRFRRGQGIPQGYGYTF
>TRBJ1-1|TRBV5-4|-
TGTGCCAGCAGCGCGGACTTTAACACTGAAGCTTTCTTT
CASSADFNTEAFF
>TRBJ1-1|TRBV6-5|-
TGTGCCATTCGCCCGGGGGGAGGCACTGAAGCTTTCTTT
CAIRPGGGTEAFF
>TRBJ2-7|TRBV7-9|TRBD2
TGTGCAGGGAGGGGACCCTCTTCGGAGCAGTACTTC
CAGRGPSSEQYF
>TRBJ2-7|TRBV4-2|TRBD2
TGTGCCAGCAGCCAAGAGAGCGGGAGCTCCTACGAGCAGTACTTC
CASSQESGSSYEQYF
>TRBJ1-1|TRBV6-4|TRBD1
TGTGCCAGCAGCTTGACAGGGATGAACACTGAGGCTTTCTTT
CASSLTGMNTEAFF
>TRBJ2-3|TRBV12-5|TRBD2
TGTGCTAGTGGTTTGTATTTGGGAGGGCAGGGATCTAGCACAGATACGCAGTATTTT
CASGLYLGGQGSSTDTQYF
>TRBJ1-1|TRBV28|-
TGTGCCAGCAGTTTACTGACAGCGAACACTGAGGCTTTCTTT
CASSLLTANTEAFF